A single sample gave rise to the 8 T cell receptor beta chains below, sequenced in a study of cytotoxic CD8 clonotypes in ibrutinib-treated CLL. Clones were read by immunoSEQ multiplex PCR, and TCRdb kept only the in-frame ones, dropping some. The repertoire holds some 100,000 clones, with roughly 60% as singletons. The source material was PBMCs, sampled after 24 months of ibrutinib treatment. The receptors originated from a human donor with chronic lymphocytic leukemia.

This clone was detected a few times. The chain joins TRBV19 to TRBJ1-2; D possibly corresponds to TRBD1 (6 bases). V lost 9 bases and J lost 6, with 20 bases in between. The CDR3 is 14 residues long. The germline CDR1 and CDR2 sequences are LNHDA and SQIVND (reference sequence). The CDR3 protein is CASIHLQGFDGYTF. The DNA for the CDR3 is TGTGCCAGCATACATTTACAGGGATTCGATGGCTACACCTTC.

This sequence joins TRBV2 and TRBJ1-6; the D is unclear. The CDR3 consists of 14 residues. V lost 1 base and J lost 9, with 10 bases in between. Per the germline V gene, CDR1 is SNHLY and CDR2 is FYNNEI. The CDR3 region is CASSEVGVGSPLHF. The DNA of the CDR3 is TGTGCCAGCAGTGAAGTGGGTGTTGGTTCACCCCTCCACTTT.

The gene calls are TRBV5-6 and TRBJ1-2, with TRBD1 as a possible D gene (5 bases). Germline V gene lookup returns CDR1 SGHDT and CDR2 YYEEEE. The CDR3 extends over 15 amino acids. With 5 bases removed from V and 4 bases from J, the gap between germline ends came to 18 bases. The CDR3 region has the DNA TGTGCCAGCAGGATATCGGGGGAGTTGGGCTATGGCTACACCTTC. Residues: CASRISGELGYGYTF. The full variable domain, with the rest looked up from reference TRBV5-6 and TRBJ1-2, is DAGVTQSPTHLIKTRGQQVTLRCSPKSGHDTVSWYQQALGQGPQFIFQYYEEEERQRGNFPDRFSGHQFPNYSSELNVNALLLGDSALYLCASRISGELGYGYTFGSGTRLTVV.

J is TRBJ1-2 and V is TRBV18; 7 positions match TRBD1. With V trimmed by 3 bases and J by 8 bases, 12 bases remained unmatched. Germline CDR1 and CDR2: KGHSH and LQKENI. The CDR3 length is 15 residues. This CDR3 is CASSPWDSESGGYTF. The CDR3 bases are TGTGCCAGCTCACCCTGGGACAGCGAGTCAGGGGGCTACACCTTC. The full variable domain, rest sourced from reference TRBV18 and TRBJ1-2, is NAGVMQNPRHLVRRRGQEARLRCSPMKGHSHVYWYRQLPEEGLKFMVYLQKENIIDESGMPKERFSAEFPKEGPSILRIQQVVRGDSAAYFCASSPWDSESGGYTFGSGTRLTVV.

The rearrangement links TRBV6-6 to TRBJ1-1; D gene uncertain. From germline, CDR1 is MNHNY and CDR2 SVGAGI (reference sequence). This CDR3 region has 13 residues. Trimming took off 1 base at V and 2 bases at J, with 5 bases between the two ends. CDR3 bases: TGTGCCAGCAGTTACTTGGACAACACTGAAGCTTTCTTT. Protein product: CASSYLDNTEAFF.

This clone was counted once. Other DNA sequences in the same sample also yield this CDR3. The chain carries TRBV5-1 and TRBJ2-5; D tentatively reads TRBD1 or TRBD2 (5 bases each). Trimming removed 5 bases at V and 1 base at J, with 9 bases between. CDR1 is SGHRS and CDR2 is YFSETQ in the germline V gene. This CDR3 region has 13 residues. DNA of the CDR3: TGCGCCAGCAGTCCTGGGACCCAAGAGACCCAGTACTTC. It encodes CASSPGTQETQYF.

J is TRBJ2-3 and V is TRBV2; no definite D call. V lost 5 bases, J lost 14 bases, and 14 bases lay in between. Germline V gene lookup returns CDR1 SNHLY and CDR2 FYNNEI. The CDR3 totals 11 residues. The CDR3 is CASSYTLDGYF. For the CDR3, the DNA is TGTGCCAGCAGTTACACCCTTGACGGGTATTTT. Together with reference TRBV2 and TRBJ2-3, the CDR3 gives the full variable domain: EPEVTQTPSHQVTQMGQEVILRCVPISNHLYFYWYRQILGQKVEFLVSFYNNEISEKSEIFDDQFSVERPDGSNFTLKIRSTKLEDSAMYFCASSYTLDGYFGPGTRLTVL.

This rearrangement joins TRBV5-1 to TRBJ1-1; D gene ambiguous. V gave up 0 bases and J gave up 2 bases, with 5 bases separating them. The CDR3 extends over 13 amino acids. CDR1 SGHRS and CDR2 YFSETQ come from the germline V gene. The chain's CDR3 is CASSLGHNTEAFF. CDR3 bases: TGCGCCAGCAGCTTGGGCCATAACACTGAAGCTTTCTTT.